These T cell receptor beta chains were read from a single sample in a study of beta chain features in type 1 diabetes. Generated by immunoSEQ multiplex PCR, the TCRdb table keeps only in-frame clones and is missing some. The data show under 300,000 clones, 11% seen once. Sequenced material: naive CD4+ T cells from blood. Receptors originate from a man aged 30 to 39 with type 1 diabetes. Both conserved end residues are part of each CDR3. D genes are given only for firm matches. Size is stated for part of the rows, as once, few or many counts, or as a class when the clone is expanded.

>few|TRBD1|TRBJ2-7|TRBV10-3
TGTGCCATCAGCCACCGGGACAGGGGATTCCACGAGCAGTACTTC
CAISHRDRGFHEQYF
>.|TRBD1|TRBJ1-5|TRBV19
TGTGCCAGTAGTCGAAGTGGACAGGGGAATCAGCCCCAGCATTTT
CASSRSGQGNQPQHF
>.|.|TRBJ2-7|TRBV7-9
TGTGCCAGCACCCCGGTAAGCTCCTACGAGCAGTACTTC
CASTPVSSYEQYF
>.|TRBD1|TRBJ1-5|TRBV5-1
TGCGCCAGCTCCAGGGGGGATAATCAGCCCCAGCATTTT
CASSRGDNQPQHF
>few|TRBD2|TRBJ2-5|TRBV5-1
TGCGCCAGCAGCTTGGGTAGCGGGGGGCCGGCAGAGACCCAGTACTTC
CASSLGSGGPAETQYF
>few|TRBD1|TRBJ2-5|TRBV7-9
TGTGCCAGCAGTCCTGTGGGCAGGGGGCCAGAGACCCAGTACTTC
CASSPVGRGPETQYF
>.|TRBD1|TRBJ1-6|TRBV7-9
TGTGCCAGCAGCGAATCCAGGGGGCAAAGCTCCTATAATTCACCCCTCCACTTT
CASSESRGQSSYNSPLHF
>few|.|TRBJ2-7|TRBV9
TGTGCCAGCAGCGTATCGACGGGGAAAAACTACGAGCAGTACTTC
CASSVSTGKNYEQYF
>.|TRBD1|TRBJ2-5|TRBV4-1
TGCGCCAGCAGCCGAACCGGGACAGGGGGAGAGACCCAGTACTTC
CASSRTGTGGETQYF
>.|TRBD1|TRBJ1-2|TRBV11-2
TGTGCCAGCAGGGACGGACAGGCGACTCGCAACTATGGCTACACCTTC
CASRDGQATRNYGYTF
>.|.|TRBJ1-2|TRBV9
TGTGCCAGCAGCGTAGGAGCAGGGATTAGTGGCTACACCTTC
CASSVGAGISGYTF
>few|.|TRBJ1-1|TRBV7-9
TGTGCCAGCAGCCCAGAACCGGGGAACACTGAAGCTTTCTTT
CASSPEPGNTEAFF
>few|TRBD2|TRBJ2-5|TRBV5-1
TGCGCCAGCAGCTTGGTTGGCGGGGGCCAAGAGACCCAGTACTTC
CASSLVGGGQETQYF
>.|.|TRBJ1-5|TRBV19
TGTGCCAGTAGTGGGGGGACGTTTAATCAGCCCCAGCATTTT
CASSGGTFNQPQHF
>.|.|TRBJ2-3|TRBV27
TGTGCCAGCAGTTCCAGTGGCCTTACTAGTGCCGGTCCTACGCAGTATTTT
CASSSSGLTSAGPTQYF
>few|.|TRBJ2-3|TRBV5-1
TGCGCCAGCAGCTACGCAGGAACAGATACGCAGTATTTT
CASSYAGTDTQYF
>few|.|TRBJ2-7|TRBV30
TGTGCCGTGACGCAGGGCTACGAGCAGTACTTC
CAVTQGYEQYF
>few|.|TRBJ1-5|TRBV28
TGTGCCAGCAGTTACGGACTTCAGCCCCAGCATTTT
CASSYGLQPQHF
>.|.|TRBJ1-5|TRBV5-8
TGTGCCAGCAGCTTGGCTGAAGCGGTTTGGCATTTT
CASSLAEAVWHF
>few|TRBD1|TRBJ2-3|TRBV28
TGTGCCAGCAGTTCGACAGGGGCCGGCACAGATACGCAGTATTTT
CASSSTGAGTDTQYF
>few|.|TRBJ2-3|TRBV18
TGTGCCAGCTCACCAAACGCGGAGAGCACAGATACGCAGTATTTT
CASSPNAESTDTQYF
>few|.|TRBJ2-7|TRBV5-6
TGTGCCAGCAGCGAGTGGCGACAGGCCCTCTACGAGCAGTACTTC
CASSEWRQALYEQYF
>few|TRBD1|TRBJ1-4|TRBV28
TGTGCCAGCAGTTTGGGACAGGGGAGAAAACTGTTTTTT
CASSLGQGRKLFF
>.|TRBD2|TRBJ2-1|TRBV7-3
TGTGCCAGCAGCTCCCTAGCGGGACTCTACAATGAGCAGTTCTTC
CASSSLAGLYNEQFF
>few|.|TRBJ1-1|TRBV9
TGTGCCAGCAGCGTACCCTCGGGTAGGGCTTTCTTT
CASSVPSGRAFF
>.|.|TRBJ1-1|TRBV7-9
TGTGCCAGCAGCTTAAGTCCGGGAACTGAAGCTTTCTTT
CASSLSPGTEAFF
>few|.|TRBJ1-5|TRBV15
TGTGCCACCAGCGTGGGGAGTAATCAGCCCCAGCATTTT
CATSVGSNQPQHF
>few|.|TRBJ2-1|TRBV11-2
TGTGCCAGCAGCTTAGGGGTAGCCAATGAGCAGTTCTTC
CASSLGVANEQFF
>.|TRBD2|TRBJ2-7|TRBV6-5
TGTGCCAGCAATTTAGCGGGGGGCCGATCCTACGAGCAGTACTTC
CASNLAGGRSYEQYF
>.|TRBD1|TRBJ1-2|TRBV9
TGTGCCAGCAGCGTAGCTCCAGGACAGGCTAACTATGGCTACACCTTC
CASSVAPGQANYGYTF
>.|TRBD1|TRBJ1-1|TRBV28
TGTGCCAGCGGAGCCCCCCGGGACAGGGACACTGAAGCTTTCTTT
CASGAPRDRDTEAFF
>.|TRBD2|TRBJ2-1|TRBV29-1
TGCAGCGCGACGGTAGCGGGGGGCAATTACAATGAGCAGTTCTTC
CSATVAGGNYNEQFF
>few|.|TRBJ1-2|TRBV5-1
TGCGCCAGCAGCTCTGAGGGGGGGCTTGGCTACACCTTC
CASSSEGGLGYTF
>few|TRBD1|TRBJ1-6|TRBV7-9
TGTGCCAGCAGCTCGACAGGGCTAAATTCACCCCTCCACTTT
CASSSTGLNSPLHF
>.|.|TRBJ2-7|TRBV19
TGTGCCAGTAGTATCCGGGACACCCAATCCTACGAGCAGTACTTC
CASSIRDTQSYEQYF
>.|.|TRBJ1-6|TRBV28
TGTGCCAGCACCAATGCAGGGCGCCATAATTCACCCCTCCACTTT
CASTNAGRHNSPLHF
>few|.|TRBJ1-6|TRBV5-1
TGCGCCAGCAGCAATGAGGGAGTGCCCCCCAATTCACCCCTCCACTTT
CASSNEGVPPNSPLHF
>few|.|TRBJ2-7|TRBV13
TGTGCCAGCAGCTTGCGGGGAGAGGACTACGAGCAGTACTTC
CASSLRGEDYEQYF
>.|TRBD2|TRBJ2-3|TRBV5-4
TGTGCCAGCAGCTCTCGTGCTAGCGGAGACACAGATACGCAGTATTTT
CASSSRASGDTDTQYF
>.|.|TRBJ2-3|TRBV11-2
TGTGCCAGCAGCCGCCTTATAGCGAGGGATACGCAGTATTTT
CASSRLIARDTQYF
>.|.|TRBJ1-5|TRBV6-5
TGTGCCAGCAGTTCCAGGGCGACCGGCAATCAGCCCCAGCATTTT
CASSSRATGNQPQHF
>.|.|TRBJ2-7|TRBV28
TGTGCCAGCAGTTTGGTGCGTCCCCGCGAGCAGTACTTC
CASSLVRPREQYF